Detailed here is one T cell receptor (beta chain). V was pared by 6 bases and J by 0 bases, with 12 bases between. Germline assignment: CDR1 KGHSH and CDR2 LQKENI. The CDR3 spans 16 residues. The sample belongs to a study of blood T cell repertoires in COVID-19. Sequenced by immunoSEQ multiplex PCR; TCRdb stores in-frame clones only, minus some. The sample shows approximately 150,000 clones, about four fifths of them seen only once. The specimen sequenced was peripheral blood. V gene TRBV18 combines with J gene TRBJ1-6; D is ambiguous. This sequence was found in a human donor in a cohort sampled during active COVID-19. This CDR3 reads CASSSLPSSYNSPLHF. In DNA form, the CDR3 reads TGTGCCAGCTCCTCACTACCAAGCTCCTATAATTCACCCCTCCACTTT.